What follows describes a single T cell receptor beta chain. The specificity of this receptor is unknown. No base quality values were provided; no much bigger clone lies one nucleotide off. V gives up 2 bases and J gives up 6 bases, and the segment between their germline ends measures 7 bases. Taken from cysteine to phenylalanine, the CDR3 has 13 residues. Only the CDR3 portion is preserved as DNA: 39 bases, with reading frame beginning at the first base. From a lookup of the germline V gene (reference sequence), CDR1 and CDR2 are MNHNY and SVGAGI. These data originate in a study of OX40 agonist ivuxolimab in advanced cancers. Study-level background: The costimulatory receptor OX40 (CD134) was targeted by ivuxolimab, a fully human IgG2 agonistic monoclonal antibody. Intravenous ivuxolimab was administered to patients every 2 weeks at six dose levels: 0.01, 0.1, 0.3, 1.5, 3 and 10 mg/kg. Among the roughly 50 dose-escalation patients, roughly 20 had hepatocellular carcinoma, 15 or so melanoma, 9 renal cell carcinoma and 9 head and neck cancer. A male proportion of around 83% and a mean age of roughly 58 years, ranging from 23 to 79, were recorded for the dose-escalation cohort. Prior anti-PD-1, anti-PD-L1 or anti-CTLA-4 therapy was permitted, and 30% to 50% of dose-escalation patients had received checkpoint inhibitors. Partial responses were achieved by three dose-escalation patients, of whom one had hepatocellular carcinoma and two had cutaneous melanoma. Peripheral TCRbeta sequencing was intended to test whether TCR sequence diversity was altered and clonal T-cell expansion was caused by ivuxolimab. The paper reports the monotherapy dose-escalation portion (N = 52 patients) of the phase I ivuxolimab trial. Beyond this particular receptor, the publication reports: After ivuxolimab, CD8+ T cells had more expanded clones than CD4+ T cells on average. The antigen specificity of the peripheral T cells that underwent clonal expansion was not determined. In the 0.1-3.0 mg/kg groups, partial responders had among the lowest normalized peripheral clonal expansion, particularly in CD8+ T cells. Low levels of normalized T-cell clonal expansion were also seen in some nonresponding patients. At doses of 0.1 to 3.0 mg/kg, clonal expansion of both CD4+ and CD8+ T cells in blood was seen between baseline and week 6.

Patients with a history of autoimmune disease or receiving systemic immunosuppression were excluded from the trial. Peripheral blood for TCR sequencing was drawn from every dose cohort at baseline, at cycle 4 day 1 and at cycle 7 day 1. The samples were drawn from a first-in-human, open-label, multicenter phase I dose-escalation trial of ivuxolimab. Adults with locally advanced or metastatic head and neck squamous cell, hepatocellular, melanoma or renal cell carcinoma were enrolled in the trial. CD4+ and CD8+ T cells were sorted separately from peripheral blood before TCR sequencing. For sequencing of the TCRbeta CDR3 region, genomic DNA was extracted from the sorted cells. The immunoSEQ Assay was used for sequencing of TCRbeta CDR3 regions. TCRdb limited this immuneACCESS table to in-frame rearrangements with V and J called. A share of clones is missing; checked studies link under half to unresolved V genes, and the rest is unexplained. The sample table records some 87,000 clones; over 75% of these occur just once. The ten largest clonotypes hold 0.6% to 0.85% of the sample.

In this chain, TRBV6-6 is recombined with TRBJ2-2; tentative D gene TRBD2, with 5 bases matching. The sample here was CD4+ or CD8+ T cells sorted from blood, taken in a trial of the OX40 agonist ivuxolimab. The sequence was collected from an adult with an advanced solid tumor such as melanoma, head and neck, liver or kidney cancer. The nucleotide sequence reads TGTGCCAGCAGTTACGGGGAGCCCGGGGAGCTGTTTTTT. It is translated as CASSYGEPGELFF.